This T cell receptor beta chain was recorded in a study of CD8+ T cells in alopecia areata. The germline V and J ends were trimmed by 0 bases and 1 base, with 4 bases remaining between them. Germline V lookup: CDR1 SGHRS, CDR2 YFSETQ. This CDR3 contains 13 residues. Sequencing templates came from extracted RNA that was reverse transcribed into cDNA. TCRdb's table, derived via immunoSEQ multiplex PCR, lists solely in-frame clones and lacks some. The sample has roughly 150,000 clones, 45% to 60% seen once. Comments on this clone: Antigen specificity is unknown.

Study results and limitations: Relative to mice, TCR sharing across patients was less clear, a difference possibly HLA-related. Scalp sequencing captures resident alphabeta T cells of normal skin too. Affected scalp, especially in alopecia totalis/universalis, had a higher clonality than normal scalp did.

Source material: CD4+ T cells sorted from blood. This TCR derives from a human donor in good health. The chain links TRBV5-1 to TRBJ1-1; D is ambiguous. The DNA of the CDR3 is TGCGCCAGCAGCTTGGAAACGAACACTGAAGCTTTCTTT. Translation gives CASSLETNTEAFF.